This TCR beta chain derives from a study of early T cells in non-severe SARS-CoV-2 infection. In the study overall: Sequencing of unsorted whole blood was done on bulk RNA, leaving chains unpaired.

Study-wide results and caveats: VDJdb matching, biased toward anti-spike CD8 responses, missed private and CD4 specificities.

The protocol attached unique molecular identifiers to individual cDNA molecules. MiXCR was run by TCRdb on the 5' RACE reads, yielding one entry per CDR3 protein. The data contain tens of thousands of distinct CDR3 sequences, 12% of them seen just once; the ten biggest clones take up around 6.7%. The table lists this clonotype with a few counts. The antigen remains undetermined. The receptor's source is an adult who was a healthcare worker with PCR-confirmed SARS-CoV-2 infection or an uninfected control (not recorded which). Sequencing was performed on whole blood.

DNA of the CDR3: TGCAGTGCCGAACATATTAGCGGACTCAATGAGCAGTTCTTC. As protein: CSAEHISGLNEQFF. This chain uses TRBV20-1 with TRBJ2-1; D might be TRBD2 (6 bases). Trimming removed 6 bases at V and 6 bases at J, with 18 bases between. This CDR3 is built from 14 residues. CDR1 is DFQATT and CDR2 is SNEGSKA in the germline V gene (reference sequence).